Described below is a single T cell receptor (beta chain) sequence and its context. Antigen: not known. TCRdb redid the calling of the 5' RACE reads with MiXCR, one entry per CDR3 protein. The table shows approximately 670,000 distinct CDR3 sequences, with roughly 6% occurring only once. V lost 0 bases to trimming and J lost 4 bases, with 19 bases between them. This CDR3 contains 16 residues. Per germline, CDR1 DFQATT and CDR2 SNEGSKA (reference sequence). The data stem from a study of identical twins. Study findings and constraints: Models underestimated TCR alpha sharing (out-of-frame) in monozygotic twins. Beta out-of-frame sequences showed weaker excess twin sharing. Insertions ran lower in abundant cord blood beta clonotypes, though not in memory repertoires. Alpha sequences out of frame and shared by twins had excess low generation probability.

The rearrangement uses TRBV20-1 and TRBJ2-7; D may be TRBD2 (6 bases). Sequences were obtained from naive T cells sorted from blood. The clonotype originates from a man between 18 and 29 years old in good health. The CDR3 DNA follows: TGCAGTGCTAGAGAAAATAGCGGAGCGAAACTTTACGAGCAGTACTTC. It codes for CSARENSGAKLYEQYF.